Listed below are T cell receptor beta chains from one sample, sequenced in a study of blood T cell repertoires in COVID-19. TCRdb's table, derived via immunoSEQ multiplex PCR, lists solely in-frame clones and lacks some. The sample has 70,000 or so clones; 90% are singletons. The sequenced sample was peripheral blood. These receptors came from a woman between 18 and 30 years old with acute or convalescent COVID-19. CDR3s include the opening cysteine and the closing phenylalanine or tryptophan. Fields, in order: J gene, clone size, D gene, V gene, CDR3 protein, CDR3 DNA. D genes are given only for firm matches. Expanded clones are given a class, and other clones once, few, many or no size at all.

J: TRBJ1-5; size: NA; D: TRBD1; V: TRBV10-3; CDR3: CAISETWTGNQPQHF; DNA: TGTGCCATCAGTGAGACGTGGACAGGGAATCAGCCCCAGCATTTT
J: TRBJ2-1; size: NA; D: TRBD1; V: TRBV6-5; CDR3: CASRRPGTGREFF; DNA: TGTGCCAGCAGGCGACCGGGGACAGGGAGGGAGTTCTTC
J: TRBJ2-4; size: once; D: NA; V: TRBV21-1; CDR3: CASSKGTSGSLRNIQYF; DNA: TGTGCCAGCAGCAAGGGGACTAGCGGGAGCCTCCGGAACATTCAGTACTTC
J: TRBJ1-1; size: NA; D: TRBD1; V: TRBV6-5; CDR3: CASRKPGQGKTEAFF; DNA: TGTGCCAGCAGAAAACCAGGACAGGGTAAAACTGAAGCTTTCTTT
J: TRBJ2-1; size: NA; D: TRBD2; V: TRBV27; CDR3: CASSFYGGAPSYNEQFF; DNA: TGTGCCAGCAGTTTCTACGGGGGGGCCCCGAGTTACAATGAGCAGTTCTTC
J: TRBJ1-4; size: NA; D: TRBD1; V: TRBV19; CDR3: CASSVRDRGLLREHEKLFF; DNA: TGTGCCAGTAGTGTCCGGGACAGGGGGCTTCTACGAGAACATGAAAAACTGTTTTTT
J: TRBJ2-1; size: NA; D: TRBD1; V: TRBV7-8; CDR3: CASRATGGPRNEQFF; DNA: TGTGCCAGCAGGGCTACAGGGGGCCCGAGGAATGAGCAGTTCTTC
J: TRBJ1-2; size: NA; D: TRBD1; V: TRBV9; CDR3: CASSSGQAPGYTF; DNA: TGTGCCAGCAGCTCTGGACAGGCGCCCGGCTACACCTTC
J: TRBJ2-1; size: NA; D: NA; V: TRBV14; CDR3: CASSAGTLTYNEQFF; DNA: TGTGCCAGCAGCGCCGGGACTCTCACCTACAATGAGCAGTTCTTC
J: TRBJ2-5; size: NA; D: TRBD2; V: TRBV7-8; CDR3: CASSLVPAGGLETQYF; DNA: TGTGCCAGCAGCTTAGTTCCAGCGGGGGGACTGGAGACCCAGTACTTC
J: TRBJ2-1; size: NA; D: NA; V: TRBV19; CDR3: CASSFGADPSYNEQFF; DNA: TGTGCCAGTAGTTTTGGGGCCGACCCCTCCTACAATGAGCAGTTCTTC
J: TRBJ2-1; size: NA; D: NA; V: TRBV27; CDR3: CASSFRRDNEQFF; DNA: TGTGCCAGCAGTTTTCGGAGGGACAATGAGCAGTTCTTC
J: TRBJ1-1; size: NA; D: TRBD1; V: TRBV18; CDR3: CASSPRFEGQGTTEAFF; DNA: TGTGCCAGCTCACCACGCTTTGAGGGACAGGGGACCACTGAAGCTTTCTTT